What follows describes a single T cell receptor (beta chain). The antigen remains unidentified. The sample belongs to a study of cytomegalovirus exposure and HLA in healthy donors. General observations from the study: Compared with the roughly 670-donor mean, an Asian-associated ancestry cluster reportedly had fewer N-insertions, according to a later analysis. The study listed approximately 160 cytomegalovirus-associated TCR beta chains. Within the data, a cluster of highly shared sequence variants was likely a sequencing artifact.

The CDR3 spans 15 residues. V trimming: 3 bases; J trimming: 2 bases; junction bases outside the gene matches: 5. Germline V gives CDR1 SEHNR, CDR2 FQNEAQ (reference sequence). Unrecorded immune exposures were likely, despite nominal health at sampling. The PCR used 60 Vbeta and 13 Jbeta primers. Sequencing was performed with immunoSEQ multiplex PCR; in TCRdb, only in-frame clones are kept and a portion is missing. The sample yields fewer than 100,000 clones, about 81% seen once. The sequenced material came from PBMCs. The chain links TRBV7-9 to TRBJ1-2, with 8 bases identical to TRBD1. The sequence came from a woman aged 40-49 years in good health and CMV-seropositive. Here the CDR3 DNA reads TGTGCCAGCAGCTTTGACAGGGGATTCAACTATGGCTACACCTTC. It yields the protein CASSFDRGFNYGYTF.